This T cell receptor (beta chain) was recorded in a study of Ad26.COV2.S vaccination and SARS-CoV-2 variants. The study's findings and limits: The TCR breadth and depth analyses may have understated or missed part of the total T cell responses. Vaccinees and placebo recipients showed similar non-spike TCR breadth.

Sequencing used immunoSEQ multiplex PCR; TCRdb keeps in-frame clones, though not all of them. There are roughly 400,000 clones in the sample; 90% occur only once, and approximately 4.3% lies in the top ten. Details on this clone: Antigen specificity is unknown. This same CDR3 is encoded by further DNA sequences in the sample.

Indicated treatment: over 15 received Ad26.COV2.S at low or high dose, single or two shots; about 5 received placebo; per-sample allocation not given. Sampling took place 63 days after the first vaccine or placebo injection. It was an adult aged 18-55 years in Boston who was the donor. The V and J ends lost 5 bases and 0 bases respectively, with 11 bases between them. Germline-derived CDR1 and CDR2 are MDHEN and SYDVKM. The CDR3 loop spans 14 amino acids. The gene calls are TRBV28 and TRBJ2-7; the D gene is possibly TRBD1 (6 bases). The sequenced sample was peripheral blood, obtained in a trial of Ad26.COV2.S vaccine versus placebo. The TCR sequence derives from a person between 18 and 60 years old who received the Ad26.COV2.S COVID-19 vaccine or a placebo. CDR3 DNA: TGTGCCAGCAGTGGGGGCGGAAGCTCCTACGAGCAGTACTTC. This codes for CASSGGGSSYEQYF.